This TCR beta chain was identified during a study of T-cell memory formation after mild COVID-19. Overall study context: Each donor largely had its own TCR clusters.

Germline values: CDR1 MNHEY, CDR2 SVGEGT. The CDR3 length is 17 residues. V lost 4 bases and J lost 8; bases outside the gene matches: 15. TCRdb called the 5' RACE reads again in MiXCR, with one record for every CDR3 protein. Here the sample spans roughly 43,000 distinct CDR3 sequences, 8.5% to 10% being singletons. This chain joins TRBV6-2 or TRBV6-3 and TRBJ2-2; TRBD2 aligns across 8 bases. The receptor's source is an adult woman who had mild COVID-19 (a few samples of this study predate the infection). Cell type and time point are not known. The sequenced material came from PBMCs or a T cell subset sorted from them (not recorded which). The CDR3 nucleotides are TGTGCCAGCAGTTTACTTGGACTAGCCACGCCCAGGGGGGAGCTGTTTTTT. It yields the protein CASSLLGLATPRGELFF.